Listed below are T cell receptor beta chains from one sample, sequenced in a study of T-cell memory formation after mild COVID-19. TCRdb called the 5' RACE reads again in MiXCR, with one record for every CDR3 protein. The table shows 180,000 or so distinct CDR3 sequences, with 15% to 20% occurring only once. The sample was PBMCs or a T cell subset sorted from them (not recorded which). Receptors were obtained from an adult woman who had mild COVID-19 (a few samples of this study predate the infection). Cell type and time point are not known. The CDR3 runs from the conserved cysteine through the conserved F or W. D genes are given only for firm matches. Where a row states a size, it is once, few, many or the class of an expanded clone; other rows omit it.

j_call,clone_size,v_call,d_call,cdr3_nt,cdr3_aa
TRBJ1-6,-,TRBV7-2,-,TGTGCCAGCAGCTCGCCCGGGGGGGGGAATTCACCCCTCCACTTT,CASSSPGGGNSPLHF
TRBJ1-1,-,TRBV7-2,-,TGTGCCAGCAGCTCGGGACGGACGATGAACACTGAAGCTTTCTTT,CASSSGRTMNTEAFF
TRBJ2-1,few,TRBV15,TRBD2,TGTGCCACCAGCAGAGGAGGGACTAGCGGGAGGGGGTGGTACAATGAGCAGTTCTTC,CATSRGGTSGRGWYNEQFF
TRBJ1-2,-,TRBV5-1,TRBD1,TGCGCCAGCAGCCCGGGGACAGTCGATGGCTACACCTTC,CASSPGTVDGYTF
TRBJ2-3,-,TRBV7-9,TRBD2,TGTGCCAGCAGCCCAGGGACTACTACAAGCACAGATACGCAGTATTTT,CASSPGTTTSTDTQYF
TRBJ1-1,few,TRBV3-1,-,TGTGCCAGCAGCCAAGTAGGTACGAACACTGAAGCTTTCTTT,CASSQVGTNTEAFF
TRBJ2-5,-,TRBV20-1,TRBD2,TGCAGTGCTTATGGACTAGCGGGAGGGTTTGAGACCCAGTACTTC,CSAYGLAGGFETQYF
TRBJ2-7,-,TRBV19,-,TGTGCCAGTACCTCCAGTACCTACGAGCAGTACTTC,CASTSSTYEQYF
TRBJ2-7,few,TRBV6-5,-,TGTGCCAGCAGTTCCCCGGTCACCTACGAGCAGTACTTC,CASSSPVTYEQYF
TRBJ1-1,-,TRBV19,TRBD1,TGTGCCACCTTAATAACAGGGGGTAACGGGGGGACTGAAGCTTTCTTT,CATLITGGNGGTEAFF
TRBJ2-3,-,TRBV19,-,TGTGCCAGTAGTCCACGACAGGCTCGGGCAGATACGCAGTATTTT,CASSPRQARADTQYF
TRBJ1-2,-,TRBV5-8,TRBD1,TGTGCCAGCAGCTTGGACAGGGGGATACACGGCTACACCTTC,CASSLDRGIHGYTF
TRBJ2-3,-,TRBV4-2,TRBD2,TGTGCCAGCAGCCAAGCAATCACTAGCGGGGGGAAAGTGTGGGATACGCAGTATTTT,CASSQAITSGGKVWDTQYF
TRBJ2-2,-,TRBV7-3,TRBD2,TGTGCCAGCAACCGGGGGGATCCCGGGGAGCTGTTTTTT,CASNRGDPGELFF
TRBJ1-6,many,TRBV2,-,TGTGCCAGCGACCGGGAAAGCTCCTATAATTCACCCCTCCACTTT,CASDRESSYNSPLHF
TRBJ2-2,-,TRBV5-1,-,TGCGCCAGCAGCTTGAGGGACAAGAACACCGGGGAGCTGTTTTTT,CASSLRDKNTGELFF
TRBJ2-2,few,TRBV7-6,-,TGTGCCAGCAGCTTGAGGGAATCCGGGGAGCTGTTTTTT,CASSLRESGELFF
TRBJ2-7,-,TRBV6-5,-,TGTGCCAGCAGTTACGCGGGAAGCTCCTACGAGCAGTACTTC,CASSYAGSSYEQYF
TRBJ2-5,-,TRBV12-3/TRBV12-4,-,TGTGCCAGCAGTTTAAGTGTGGGGACCCGAACCCAGTACTTC,CASSLSVGTRTQYF
TRBJ2-2,few,TRBV7-6,TRBD1,TGTGCCAGCAAAGCCCGATTCCGGGACAGGGCCACCGGGGAGCTGTTTTTT,CASKARFRDRATGELFF
TRBJ2-7,many,TRBV7-9,-,TGTGCCAGCAGGCCTGGACAGCCAACCTACGAGCAGTACTTC,CASRPGQPTYEQYF
TRBJ2-7,few,TRBV7-2,-,TGTGCCAGCAGCCCATTTGGGACTCCCTACGAGCAGTACTTC,CASSPFGTPYEQYF
TRBJ2-7,-,TRBV11-3,-,TGTGCCAGCAGCAGACAGTACGAGCAGTACTTC,CASSRQYEQYF
TRBJ2-1,few,TRBV12-3/TRBV12-4,TRBD2,TGTGCCAGCAGTCAGGGACTACTACTCTACAATGAGCAGTTCTTC,CASSQGLLLYNEQFF
TRBJ2-6,-,TRBV7-8,-,TGTGCCAGCAGCGAACAGGGAATCCCTTCTGGGGCCAACGTCCTGACTTTC,CASSEQGIPSGANVLTF
TRBJ2-5,-,TRBV11-2,-,TGTGCCAGCAGCTCCCTGAGGGGCCTGGGTGGGCAAGAGACCCAGTACTTC,CASSSLRGLGGQETQYF
TRBJ2-5,once,TRBV6-6,-,TGTGCCAGCAGTTACGGGCAGGGAGAGACCCAGTACTTC,CASSYGQGETQYF
TRBJ1-3,-,TRBV6-1,-,TGTGCCAGCAGGGACAGCAGCTCTGGAAACACCATATATTTT,CASRDSSSGNTIYF
TRBJ1-2,few,TRBV7-8,-,TGTGCCAGCAGCTTAATATCTAGAGGGTCGGGTGATGGCTACACCTTC,CASSLISRGSGDGYTF
TRBJ2-7,few,TRBV6-1,TRBD2,TGTGCCAGCAGCCCCACCCCAATGCTAGCGGGAGCCTCGGAGCAGTACTTC,CASSPTPMLAGASEQYF
TRBJ2-3,-,TRBV5-1,TRBD2,TGCGCCAGCAGCGAAGCGGGGGGCCCCACAGATACGCAGTATTTT,CASSEAGGPTDTQYF
TRBJ2-2,few,TRBV20-1,TRBD1,TGCAGTGCCCTAGCTGGGACAGGGACCGGGGAGCTGTTTTTT,CSALAGTGTGELFF